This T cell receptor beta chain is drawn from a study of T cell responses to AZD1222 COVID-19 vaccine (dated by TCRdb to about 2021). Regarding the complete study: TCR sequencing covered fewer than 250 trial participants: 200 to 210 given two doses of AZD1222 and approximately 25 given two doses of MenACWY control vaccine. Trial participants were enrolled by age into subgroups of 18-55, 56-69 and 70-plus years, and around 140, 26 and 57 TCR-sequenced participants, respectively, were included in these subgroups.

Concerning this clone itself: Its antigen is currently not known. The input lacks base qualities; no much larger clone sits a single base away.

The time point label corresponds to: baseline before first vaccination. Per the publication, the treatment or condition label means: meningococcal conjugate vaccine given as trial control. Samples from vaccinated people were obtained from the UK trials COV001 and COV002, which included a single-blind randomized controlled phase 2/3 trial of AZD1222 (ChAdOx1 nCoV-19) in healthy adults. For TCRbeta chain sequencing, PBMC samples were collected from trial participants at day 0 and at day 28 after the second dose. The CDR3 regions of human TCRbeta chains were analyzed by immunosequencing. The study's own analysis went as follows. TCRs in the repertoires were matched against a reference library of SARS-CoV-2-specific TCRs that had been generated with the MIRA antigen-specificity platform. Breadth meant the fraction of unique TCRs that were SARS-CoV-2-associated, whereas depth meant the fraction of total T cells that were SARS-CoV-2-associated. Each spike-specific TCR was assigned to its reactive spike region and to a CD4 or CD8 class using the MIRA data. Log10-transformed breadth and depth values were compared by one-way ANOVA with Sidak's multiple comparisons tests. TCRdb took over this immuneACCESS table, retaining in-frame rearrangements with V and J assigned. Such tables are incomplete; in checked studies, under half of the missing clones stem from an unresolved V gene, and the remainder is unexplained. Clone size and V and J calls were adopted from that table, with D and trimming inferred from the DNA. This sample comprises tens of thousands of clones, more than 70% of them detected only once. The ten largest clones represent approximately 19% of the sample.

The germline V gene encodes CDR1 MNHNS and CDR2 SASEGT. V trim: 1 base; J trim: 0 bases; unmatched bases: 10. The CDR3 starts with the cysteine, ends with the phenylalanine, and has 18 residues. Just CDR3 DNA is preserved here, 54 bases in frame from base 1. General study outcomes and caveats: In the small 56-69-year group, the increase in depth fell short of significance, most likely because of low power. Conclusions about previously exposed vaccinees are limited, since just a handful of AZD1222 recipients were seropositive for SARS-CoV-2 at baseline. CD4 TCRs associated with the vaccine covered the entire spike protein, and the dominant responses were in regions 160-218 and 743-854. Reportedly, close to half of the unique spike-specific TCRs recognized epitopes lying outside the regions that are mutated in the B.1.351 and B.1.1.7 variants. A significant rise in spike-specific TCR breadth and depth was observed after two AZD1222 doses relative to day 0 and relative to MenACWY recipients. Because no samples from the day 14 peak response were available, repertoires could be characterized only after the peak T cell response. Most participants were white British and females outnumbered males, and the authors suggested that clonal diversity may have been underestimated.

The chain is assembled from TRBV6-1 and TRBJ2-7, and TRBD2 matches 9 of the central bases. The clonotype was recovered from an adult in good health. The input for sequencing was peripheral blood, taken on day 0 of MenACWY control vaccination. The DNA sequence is TGTGCCAGCAGTGAAGGGCTAGCGGGATCCCTCAGCTCCTACGAGCAGTACTTC. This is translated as CASSEGLAGSLSSYEQYF.